The next 14 T cell receptor beta chains were all read from a single sample in a study of cytomegalovirus exposure and HLA in healthy donors. Produced via immunoSEQ multiplex PCR; TCRdb's table is partial and in-frame only. This table has 200,000 to 250,000 clones, less than 90% appearing once. What was sequenced was PBMCs. The receptors here all came from a man aged 18 to 29 in good health and CMV-seropositive.

This clone was detected only a few times. This rearrangement joins TRBV6-5 to TRBJ2-7; D is possibly TRBD1 (6 bases). V was pared by 2 bases and J by 2 bases, with 10 bases between. CDR3 length equals 14 residues. Germline loops: CDR1 MNHEY, CDR2 SVGAGI. CDR3 DNA sequence: TGTGCCAGCAGTTACGTGCAGGGGCCCTACGAGCAGTACTTC. Its translation: CASSYVQGPYEQYF.

This clone showed up just once. The chain uses TRBV5-4 and TRBJ2-2, with TRBD1 matching 7 bases. Germline values: CDR1 SGHNT, CDR2 YYREEE (reference sequence). The CDR3 covers 13 residues. After removal of 4 bases from V and 7 bases from J, the junction contained 4 bases not matched to a gene. CDR3 sequence reads: CASSGTENGELFF. CDR3 coding DNA: TGTGCCAGCAGCGGGACAGAGAACGGGGAGCTGTTTTTT.

The rearrangement joins TRBV7-8 to TRBJ2-1, with a possible D match to TRBD1 (6 bases). This CDR3 is built from 13 residues. V was pared by 1 base and J by 9 bases, with 10 bases between. Germline CDR1 and CDR2: SGHVS and FQNEAQ. CDR3 protein: CASSLGMGAEQFF. The CDR3 DNA is TGTGCCAGCAGCTTAGGTATGGGGGCTGAGCAGTTCTTC.

V gene TRBV4-2 combines with J gene TRBJ1-4; D is uncertain. V lost 3 bases, J lost 4 bases, and 6 bases lay in between. Germline CDR1 and CDR2: LGHNA and YNFKEQ. This CDR3 has 13 residues. CDR3 in amino acids: CASSHLLNEKLFF. The CDR3 DNA reads as TGTGCCAGCAGCCATCTCCTTAATGAAAAACTGTTTTTT.

The chain combines TRBV28 with TRBJ2-2, with TRBD1 identical over 7 bases. The V gene end was trimmed by 3 bases and the J gene end by 5 bases; junction bases not matched to a gene: 9. Germline assignment: CDR1 MDHEN and CDR2 SYDVKM. The CDR3 runs to 16 residues. CDR3 sequence reads: CASSLWDSSETGELFF. The DNA of the CDR3 is TGTGCCAGCAGTTTGTGGGACAGCTCAGAAACCGGGGAGCTGTTTTTT.

This rearrangement joins TRBV18 to TRBJ1-5, with 8 bases fitting TRBD1. The CDR3 length is 16 residues. The germline gives CDR1 KGHSH, CDR2 LQKENI. The trim removed 3 bases at V and 6 bases at J, leaving 10 bases unmatched. CDR3: CASSPGTGIVGQPQHF. CDR3 nucleotide sequence: TGTGCCAGCTCACCTGGGACAGGAATAGTCGGTCAGCCCCAGCATTTT. Using reference TRBV18 and TRBJ1-5 for the parts outside the CDR3, the full variable domain is NAGVMQNPRHLVRRRGQEARLRCSPMKGHSHVYWYRQLPEEGLKFMVYLQKENIIDESGMPKERFSAEFPKEGPSILRIQQVVRGDSAAYFCASSPGTGIVGQPQHFGDGTRLSIL.

This chain links TRBV4-1 with TRBJ2-7; 7 positions agree with TRBD2. V was clipped by 4 bases and J by 6 bases; unmatched bases: 6. Germline V gene data show CDR1 as MGHRA and CDR2 as YSYEKL. This CDR3 is 13 amino acids long. CDR3 DNA sequence: TGCGCCAGCAGCCCACGGACTAGATTCGAGCAGTACTTC. It yields the protein CASSPRTRFEQYF.

V is TRBV6-5 and J is TRBJ1-2; D is uncertain. With 5 bases removed from V and 4 bases from J, the gap between germline ends came to 11 bases. This CDR3 region has 13 residues. Germline CDR1 is MNHEY and CDR2 is SVGAGI. The CDR3 DNA reads TGTGCCAGCAGTCAGGCGCCGGCCTATGGCTACACCTTC. Encoded protein: CASSQAPAYGYTF.

This chain joins TRBV7-9 and TRBJ2-1; 14 bases agree with TRBD2. J lost 7 bases, V lost 5 bases, and 4 bases had no gene match. This CDR3 comprises 15 residues. Germline lookup yields CDR1 SEHNR and CDR2 FQNEAQ (reference sequence). The CDR3 sequence is CASSPRTSGRNEQFF. DNA of the CDR3: TGTGCCAGCAGCCCTCGGACTAGCGGGAGGAATGAGCAGTTCTTC. The entire variable domain, with the rest obtained from reference TRBV7-9 and TRBJ2-1, is as follows: DTGVSQNPRHKITKRGQNVTFRCDPISEHNRLYWYRQTLGQGPEFLTYFQNEAQLEKSRLLSDRFSAERPKGSFSTLEIQRTEQGDSAMYLCASSPRTSGRNEQFFGPGTRLTVL.

This clone was counted only a few times. The chain couples TRBV5-1 to TRBJ2-2, with 9 nucleotides matching TRBD2. CDR1 and CDR2 (germline): SGHRS, YFSETQ. The CDR3 has 13 amino acids. J gave up 5 bases and V 8 bases, and 4 bases lay outside the gene matches. The CDR3, as DNA: TGCGCCAGTAGCGGGAGTGAAACCGGGGAGCTGTTTTTT. Its translation: CASSGSETGELFF. The full variable domain, rest sourced from reference TRBV5-1 and TRBJ2-2, is KAGVTQTPRYLIKTRGQQVTLSCSPISGHRSVSWYQQTPGQGLQFLFEYFSETQRNKGNFPGRFSGRQFSNSRSEMNVSTLELGDSALYLCASSGSETGELFFGEGSRLTVL.

The V and J genes are TRBV5-1 and TRBJ1-1; TRBD1 is a possible D gene (6 bases). Between the trimmed V and J ends, which lost 1 base and 1 base, there was a span of 14 bases. Germline CDR1 SGHRS, CDR2 YFSETQ. The CDR3 sequence is 16 residues long. The CDR3 region has the DNA TGCGCCAGCAGCTTGAGTTTACAGGGTCGGAACACTGAAGCTTTCTTT. Amino acid sequence: CASSLSLQGRNTEAFF.

The rearrangement joins TRBV7-9 to TRBJ1-2, with 8 nucleotides matching TRBD1. CDR3 size: 12 residues. After removal of 8 bases from V and 5 bases from J, the junction contained 4 bases not matched to a gene. Germline CDR1 is SEHNR and CDR2 is FQNEAQ (reference sequence). CDR3 sequence (DNA): TGTGCCAGCGGGCAGGGGGCATATGGCTACACCTTC. Translation gives CASGQGAYGYTF.

J is TRBJ2-4 and V is TRBV7-2; 8 bases are a match to TRBD2. The CDR3 is 15 amino acids. J lost 9 bases, V lost 5 bases, and 12 bases had no gene match. The germline V gene encodes CDR1 SGHTA and CDR2 FQGNSA. CDR3 nucleotides: TGTGCCAGCAGCCCCGTTTCCGGGGGGGGCAGCATTCAGTACTTC. It translates to CASSPVSGGGSIQYF. The full variable domain, rest sourced from reference TRBV7-2 and TRBJ2-4, is GAGVSQSPSNKVTEKGKDVELRCDPISGHTALYWYRQSLGQGLEFLIYFQGNSAPDKSGLPSDRFSAERTGGSVSTLTIQRTQQEDSAVYLCASSPVSGGGSIQYFGAGTRLSVL.

This chain joins TRBV18 and TRBJ2-1; TRBD2 agrees at 8 bases. In germline, CDR1 is KGHSH, CDR2 LQKENI. The CDR3 sequence is 16 residues long. After removal of 1 base from V and 5 bases from J, the junction contained 7 bases not matched to a gene. The CDR3 DNA is TGTGCCAGCTCACCACGAGAGACTAGCGTAAACAATGAGCAGTTCTTC. This gives the protein CASSPRETSVNNEQFF.